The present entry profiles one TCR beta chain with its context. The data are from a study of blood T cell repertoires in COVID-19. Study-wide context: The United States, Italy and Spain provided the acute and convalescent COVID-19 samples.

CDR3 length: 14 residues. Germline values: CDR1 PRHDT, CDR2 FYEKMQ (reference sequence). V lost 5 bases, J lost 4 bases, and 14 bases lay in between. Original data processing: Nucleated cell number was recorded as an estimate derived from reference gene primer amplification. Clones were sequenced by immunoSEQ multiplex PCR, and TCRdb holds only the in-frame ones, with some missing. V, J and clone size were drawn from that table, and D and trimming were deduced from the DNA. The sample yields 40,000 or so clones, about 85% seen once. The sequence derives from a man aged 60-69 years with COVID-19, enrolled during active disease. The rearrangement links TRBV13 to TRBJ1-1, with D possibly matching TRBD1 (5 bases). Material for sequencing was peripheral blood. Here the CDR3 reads CASSRPGLSTEAFF. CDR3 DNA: TGTGCCAGCAGCCGTCCAGGGTTGAGCACTGAAGCTTTCTTT.